This is a list of T cell receptor beta chains from one sample in a study of OX40 agonist ivuxolimab in advanced cancers. Clones were sequenced by immunoSEQ multiplex PCR, and TCRdb holds only the in-frame ones, with some missing. The sample lists tens of thousands of clones, about 84% seen once, with approximately 8% in the top ten. The sequenced sample was CD4+ or CD8+ T cells sorted from blood, obtained in a trial of the OX40 agonist ivuxolimab. These receptors all come from an adult with an advanced solid tumor such as melanoma, head and neck, liver or kidney cancer. The CDR3 runs from the conserved cysteine through the conserved F or W.

V	J	CDR3
TRBV6-1	TRBJ2-3	CASSTQLVSADTQYF
TRBV4-3	TRBJ2-2	CASSQGSGVGSGELFF
TRBV29-1	TRBJ2-1	CSVDGDRVNEQFF
TRBV19	TRBJ2-7	CASSVSGSYEQYF
TRBV7-3	TRBJ2-2	CASSRAPGISGELFF
TRBV27	TRBJ2-5	CASSRRDRGPVETQYF
TRBV19	TRBJ2-1	CASSNSPRNEQFF
TRBV27	TRBJ2-1	CASRPTGELDNEQFF
TRBV11-3	TRBJ2-1	CASSPNYGTSEYNEQFF
TRBV6-5	TRBJ1-2	CASTNPGRNYGYTF
TRBV7-2	TRBJ1-3	CASSFRSSGNTIYF
TRBV7-2	TRBJ2-5	CASSTSGAQETQYF
TRBV19	TRBJ2-1	CASSLAGLINEQFF
TRBV4-1	TRBJ2-1	CASSQDTGLADNEQFF
TRBV18	TRBJ1-1	CASSPGTDPMNTEAFF
TRBV7-8	TRBJ1-5	CASSVDRNQPQHF
TRBV5-6	TRBJ1-1	CASSLIPRQGAGSTEAFF
TRBV10-2	TRBJ1-1	CASSESSQGRSEAFF
TRBV7-3	TRBJ2-5	CASSLSGGYQETQYF
TRBV28	TRBJ1-6	CASSLWVTGGKSPLHF
TRBV28	TRBJ2-1	CASTGVMSSYNEQFF
TRBV27	TRBJ2-7	CASSTWGQSYEQYF